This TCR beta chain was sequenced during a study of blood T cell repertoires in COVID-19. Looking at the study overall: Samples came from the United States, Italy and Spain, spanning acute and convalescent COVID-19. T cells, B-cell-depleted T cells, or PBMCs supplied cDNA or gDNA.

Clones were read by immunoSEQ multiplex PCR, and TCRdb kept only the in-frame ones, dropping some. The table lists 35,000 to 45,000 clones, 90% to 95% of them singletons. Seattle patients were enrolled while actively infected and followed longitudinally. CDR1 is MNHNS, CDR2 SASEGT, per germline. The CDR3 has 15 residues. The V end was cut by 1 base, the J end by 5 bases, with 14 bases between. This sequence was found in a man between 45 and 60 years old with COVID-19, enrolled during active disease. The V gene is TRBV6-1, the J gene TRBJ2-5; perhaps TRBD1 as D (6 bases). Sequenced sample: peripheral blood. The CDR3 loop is CASSEGPGDMETQYF. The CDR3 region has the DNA TGTGCCAGCAGTGAAGGGCCAGGGGACATGGAGACCCAGTACTTC.